The rows below give T cell receptor beta chains drawn from one sample of a study of HIV-infected patients and healthy controls. TCRdb re-called the 5' RACE reads with MiXCR, one entry per CDR3 protein. The data contain about 16,000 distinct CDR3 sequences, around 9.2% of them singletons. The sample consisted of blood. Receptor source: an adult in good health. CDR3s include the opening cysteine and the closing phenylalanine or tryptophan. A D gene is named only where the DNA matches it firmly. The size of a clone is reported for some rows only, either as once, few or many, or as a class for expanded clones.

-	many	TRBV2	TRBJ2-1	CASSVGTVPRDEQFF	TGTGCCAGCAGTGTTGGGACGGTCCCCCGGGATGAGCAGTTCTTC
-	-	TRBV29-1	TRBJ2-3	CSVEDEYSGVVGTQYF	TGCAGCGTTGAAGATGAGTACTCTGGGGTCGTTGGTACGCAGTATTTT
TRBD1	-	TRBV27	TRBJ2-7	CASSLIGQGSEQYF	TGTGCCAGCAGTTTAATTGGACAGGGTAGCGAGCAGTACTTC
-	-	TRBV28	TRBJ1-6	CAIGPSPLHF	TGTGCTATTGGGCCTTCACCCCTCCACTTT
-	-	TRBV7-9	TRBJ2-1	CASSFDAGSYNEQFF	TGTGCCAGCAGCTTTGATGCAGGGTCCTACAATGAGCAGTTCTTC
-	medium-sized	TRBV7-9	TRBJ1-1	CASSNRDTEAFF	TGTGCCAGCAGCAATCGTGACACTGAAGCTTTCTTT
TRBD2	many	TRBV19	TRBJ2-1	CASSIDMGLDSYNEQFF	TGTGCCAGTAGTATAGATATGGGACTAGATTCCTACAATGAGCAGTTCTTC
-	many	TRBV10-3	TRBJ2-5	CAISEPYEPGEETQYF	TGTGCCATCAGTGAGCCCTACGAGCCGGGGGAAGAGACCCAGTACTTC
TRBD2	-	TRBV5-4	TRBJ2-5	CASSSFGLAGQETQYF	TGTGCCAGCAGCTCGTTTGGACTAGCGGGACAGGAGACCCAGTACTTC
-	medium-sized	TRBV6-5	TRBJ2-5	CASSYRGLETQYF	TGTGCCAGCAGTTACAGGGGGTTGGAGACCCAGTACTTC
-	medium-sized	TRBV28	TRBJ1-5	CASINLDRGNQPQHF	TGTGCCAGCATCAACCTAGACAGAGGCAATCAGCCCCAGCATTTT
TRBD1	-	TRBV10-3	TRBJ2-5	CAISGRQGFKETQYF	TGTGCCATCAGCGGGAGACAGGGGTTCAAGGAGACCCAGTACTTC
TRBD1	many	TRBV6-1	TRBJ2-3	CASSRDSLTDTQYF	TGTGCCAGCAGTCGGGACAGCCTCACAGATACGCAGTATTTT
-	-	TRBV28	TRBJ1-1	CASKDAVRFGEAFF	TGTGCCAGCAAGGATGCTGTAAGATTTGGTGAAGCTTTCTTT
TRBD1	many	TRBV28	TRBJ2-1	CASSLGTGGLSGYNEQFF	TGTGCCAGCAGTTTGGGGACAGGGGGCTTATCGGGCTACAATGAGCAGTTCTTC
-	many	TRBV25-1	TRBJ1-2	CASSLDGPYGYTF	TGTGCCAGCAGCCTGGATGGACCCTATGGCTACACCTTC
-	many	TRBV6-5	TRBJ1-3	CASSYDPLSGNTIYF	TGTGCCAGCAGTTACGACCCGCTCTCTGGAAACACCATATATTTT
-	medium-sized	TRBV7-2	TRBJ2-3	CASSSQRTSTDTQYF	TGTGCCAGCAGCTCGCAGCGGACTAGCACAGATACGCAGTATTTT
-	many	TRBV18	TRBJ2-7	CASSPGLAYEQYF	TGTGCCAGCTCTCCGGGACTCGCCTACGAGCAGTACTTC
-	medium-sized	TRBV2	TRBJ2-1	CAAQTMGYNEQFF	TGTGCCGCCCAGACCATGGGCTACAATGAGCAGTTCTTC
-	medium-sized	TRBV20-1	TRBJ1-1	CSANVGQTHTEAFF	TGCAGTGCTAATGTCGGCCAGACGCACACTGAAGCTTTCTTT
-	many	TRBV28	TRBJ1-6	CASSFGDGRNSPLHF	TGTGCCAGCAGTTTCGGTGATGGTAGAAATTCACCCCTCCACTTT
TRBD2	few	TRBV20-1	TRBJ2-3	CSARGLAPDTQYF	TGCAGTGCTAGGGGACTAGCACCTGATACGCAGTATTTT
-	many	TRBV12-3/TRBV12-4	TRBJ2-1	CASSFSGNAVNEQFF	TGTGCCAGCAGTTTCTCCGGGAACGCAGTCAATGAGCAGTTCTTC
-	-	TRBV15	TRBJ2-1	CATSREGAEQFF	TGTGCCACCAGCAGAGAGGGAGCTGAGCAGTTCTTC
TRBD2	many	TRBV4-3	TRBJ2-5	CASSQEASGRSQYF	TGCGCCAGCAGCCAAGAGGCTAGCGGGAGGTCCCAGTACTTC
-	medium-sized	TRBV28	TRBJ2-5	CASSHPPETQYF	TGTGCCAGCAGCCACCCCCCGGAGACCCAGTACTTC
-	many	TRBV28	TRBJ2-7	CASSPPWYEQYF	TGTGCCAGCAGTCCCCCGTGGTACGAGCAGTACTTC
TRBD1	medium-sized	TRBV2	TRBJ2-5	CASSPGQGSVTQYF	TGTGCCAGCAGCCCGGGACAGGGGTCGGTGACCCAGTACTTC
TRBD2	medium-sized	TRBV20-1	TRBJ2-3	CSAVRVAGGPDTQYF	TGCAGTGCGGTACGGGTAGCGGGAGGGCCCGATACGCAGTATTTT
-	many	TRBV6-2/TRBV6-3	TRBJ1-1	CASGGGAEAFF	TGTGCCAGCGGCGGCGGGGCTGAAGCTTTCTTT
-	-	TRBV14	TRBJ2-3	CASSQVGGATDTQYF	TGTGCCAGCAGCCAGGTGGGGGGAGCCACAGATACGCAGTATTTT
-	many	TRBV6-5	TRBJ2-3	CASSYSPETTQYF	TGTGCCAGCAGTTACTCACCGGAGACTACGCAGTATTTT
TRBD2	many	TRBV27	TRBJ2-1	CASSLGAGGLHEQFF	TGTGCCAGCAGTTTAGGGGCGGGAGGGCTTCATGAGCAGTTCTTC
TRBD2	medium-sized	TRBV11-2	TRBJ2-1	CASSSFGTSGINEQFF	TGTGCCAGCAGCTCGTTCGGGACTAGCGGGATCAATGAGCAGTTCTTC
TRBD1	medium-sized	TRBV28	TRBJ2-1	CASSPAGQELHYNEQFF	TGTGCCAGCAGCCCTGCGGGACAGGAGCTACACTACAATGAGCAGTTCTTC
-	many	TRBV20-1	TRBJ1-1	CSATYGGMNTEAFF	TGCAGTGCTACTTATGGGGGCATGAACACTGAAGCTTTCTTT
-	many	TRBV7-8	TRBJ2-5	CASSLTTAQETQYF	TGTGCCAGCAGCTTAACTACTGCACAAGAGACCCAGTACTTC
-	medium-sized	TRBV28	TRBJ2-3	CASSSERSSVLDTQYF	TGTGCCAGCAGTTCCGAGAGGAGCTCTGTTTTGGATACGCAGTATTTT
-	-	TRBV6-6	TRBJ1-1	CASSYLQVATEAFF	TGTGCCAGCAGTTACCTGCAGGTCGCCACTGAAGCTTTCTTT
TRBD1	-	TRBV5-4	TRBJ2-2	CASSPTHDRVPGELFF	TGTGCCAGCAGCCCAACCCACGACAGGGTCCCCGGGGAGCTGTTTTTT
-	medium-sized	TRBV5-1	TRBJ1-1	CASSAGAGNTEAFF	TGCGCCAGCAGCGCGGGGGCGGGGAACACTGAAGCTTTCTTT
-	many	TRBV5-1	TRBJ1-5	CASSFAGAPNQPQHF	TGCGCCAGCAGCTTTGCGGGGGCGCCGAATCAGCCCCAGCATTTT
TRBD2	many	TRBV2	TRBJ2-3	CASSGTSGTDTQYF	TGTGCCAGCAGTGGGACTAGCGGCACAGATACGCAGTATTTT
-	many	TRBV7-2	TRBJ2-7	CASSQRWGGHEQYF	TGTGCCAGCAGCCAACGCTGGGGGGGCCACGAGCAGTACTTC
TRBD1	-	TRBV28	TRBJ2-5	CASSFSQGAGQETQYF	TGTGCCAGCAGTTTTTCGCAGGGGGCCGGCCAAGAGACCCAGTACTTC
-	many	TRBV2	TRBJ2-5	CASSTRRGQETQYF	TGTGCCAGCAGTACCAGGAGAGGCCAAGAGACCCAGTACTTC
-	many	TRBV4-3	TRBJ2-3	CASSQGNSGLFTDTQYF	TGCGCCAGCAGCCAAGGAAACAGCGGGCTTTTTACAGATACGCAGTATTTT
-	many	TRBV10-2	TRBJ2-5	CASRLLGEETQYF	TGCGCCAGCAGACTCCTCGGGGAAGAGACCCAGTACTTC
-	many	TRBV12-3/TRBV12-4	TRBJ2-3	CASSLIPQAPDTQYF	TGTGCCAGCAGTTTAATCCCCCAGGCCCCAGATACGCAGTATTTT
-	medium-sized	TRBV6-6	TRBJ2-3	CATRESTDTQYF	TGTGCCACCAGAGAAAGCACAGATACGCAGTATTTT
TRBD2	many	TRBV20-1	TRBJ2-1	CSAPRSGRAGSYNEQFF	TGCAGTGCCCCTCGTAGCGGGAGGGCCGGTTCCTACAATGAGCAGTTCTTC
-	many	TRBV6-6	TRBJ2-7	CASSPGPVASYEQYF	TGTGCCAGCAGCCCCGGGCCCGTAGCCTCCTACGAGCAGTACTTC